This T cell receptor (beta chain) stems from a study of T-cell memory formation after mild COVID-19 (dated by TCRdb to the early 2020s). The study in broad terms: TCR sequence clusters from the two donors were found to be largely donor specific. T-cell clones expanding and contracting after mild COVID-19 in two donors were tracked by longitudinal TCRalpha and TCRbeta repertoire sequencing. The cohort was made up of two young adult volunteers, one female and one male, who were previously healthy.

Ficoll-Paque density gradient centrifugation was used to isolate PBMCs. CDR1 and CDR2 (SGHVS, FQNEAQ) derive from the germline V gene. The CDR3 holds 16 amino acids from the cysteine to the phenylalanine. This entry keeps only the CDR3 DNA: 48 bases, framed from base 1. The germline V and J ends show losses of 5 bases and 5 bases respectively, and no gene match explains 12 bases of the junction. TCRdb names Illumina NovaSeq 6000 as the instrument used. TCRalpha and TCRbeta cDNA libraries were constructed by 5'RACE with constant-segment primers, with sample barcodes and unique molecular identifiers being introduced. RNA was extracted from every sample with Trizol reagent. Amplification of the libraries took two PCR steps, and the second step added a second sample barcode plus Illumina TruSeq adapters. The libraries were sequenced on an Illumina NovaSeq using 2 x 150 bp paired-end reads. The original pipeline was this. Demultiplexing of reads and collapsing into UMI-guided consensus sequences were performed with migec v1.2.7. With mixcr v2.1.11, UMI consensuses were aligned to TRA and TRB V and J templates and assembled into clonotypes. Clonotypes were classified as expanded or contracted when called significant by both edgeR and NoisET, with noise models trained on biological replicates. edgeR calls used a false discovery rate-adjusted p below 0.01 and a log2 fold-change threshold of 1. As an exploratory analysis of dynamics, PCA with hierarchical clustering was applied to max-normalized trajectories of the 1000 most abundant clonotypes. Each responding clone was given a CD4 or CD8 phenotype based on the CD4+ and CD8+ repertoires, which had been sequenced separately. TCRdb handled the public reads itself, with Q25 trimming in fastp and clone calling in MiXCR, and kept productive beta chains. Here each entry gathers all rows of one CDR3 protein and keeps the most common genes and DNA. TCRdb, not the original authors, processed these V and J calls. The sample has 400,000 or so distinct CDR3 sequences on record, 20% of them singletons. Clones ranked in the top ten supply about 8.1% of the sample.

Note on this clonotype: The target of this receptor is not known. Per-nucleotide qualities are absent, and no much larger clonotype sits a single base away.

What the work shows at the level of the full study, not this receptor alone: Only a couple of mild cases were covered by the study, and larger cohorts that include severe cases with pre-infection samples were considered necessary. Some responding clones were detected in pre-infection memory, suggesting pre-existing cross-reactive memory T cells joined the SARS-CoV-2 response. Contracting CD4+ clones turned up mainly in the CM and EM memory subsets, whereas EMRA was where CD8+ clones were enriched. Balanced CD4/CD8 phenotypes were observed for clones contracting from day 15 to 85, whereas a bias towards CD4+ was observed for a second wave of clones expanding from day 15 to 37. SARS-CoV-2 specificity was not confirmed for the second-wave clones peaking on day 37.

This TCR came from an adult woman who had mild COVID-19 (a few samples of this study predate the infection). The sample titles of this study are shuffled in the database, so cell type and time point are left out; the donor was told from shared clones. Sequences were obtained from PBMCs or a T cell subset sorted from them (not recorded which). The chain is assembled from TRBV7-8 and TRBJ2-7, and TRBD1 aligns with 10 junction nucleotides. In nucleotides, the sequence is TGTGCCAGCAGCCCCTCCCGGGACAGGGGATTCCACGAGCAGTACTTC. This yields the protein CASSPSRDRGFHEQYF.